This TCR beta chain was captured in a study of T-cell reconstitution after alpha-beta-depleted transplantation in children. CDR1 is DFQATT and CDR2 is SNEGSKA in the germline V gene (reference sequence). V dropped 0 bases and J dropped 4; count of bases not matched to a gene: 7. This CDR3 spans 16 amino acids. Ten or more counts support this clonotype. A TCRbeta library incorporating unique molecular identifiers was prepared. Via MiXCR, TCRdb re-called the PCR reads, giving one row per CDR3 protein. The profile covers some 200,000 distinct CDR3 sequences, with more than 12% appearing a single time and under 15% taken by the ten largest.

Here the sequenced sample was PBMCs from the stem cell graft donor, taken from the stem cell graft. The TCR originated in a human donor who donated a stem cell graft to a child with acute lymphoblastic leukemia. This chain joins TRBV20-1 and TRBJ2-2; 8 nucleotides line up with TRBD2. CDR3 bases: TGCAGTGCTAGAGATGGGCGGGAGGACAGCACCGGGGAGCTGTTTTTT. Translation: CSARDGREDSTGELFF.